This T cell receptor beta chain emerged from a study of T cells in localized non-small cell lung cancer. The germline CDR1 and CDR2 sequences are SGHAT and FQNNGV. The CDR3 is made up of 13 amino acids. V lost 3 bases and J lost 7; bases outside the gene matches: 0. This table comes from immunoSEQ multiplex PCR, and its TCRdb copy is limited to in-frame clones, with some not included. The table shows approximately 46,000 clones, with around 86% occurring only once. The rearrangement links TRBV11-2 to TRBJ1-5, with 10 bases fitting TRBD1. Sequenced here: peripheral blood mononuclear cells, sampled before any cancer treatment. This TCR was recovered from a man aged 35 to 69 with stage III lung adenocarcinoma. DNA for the CDR3: TGTGCCAGCAGCTTGGACAGGGGGCAGCCCCAGCATTTT. Translation: CASSLDRGQPQHF.